This TCR beta chain is from a study of beta chain features in type 1 diabetes. The entirety of the isolated RNA underwent reverse transcription, so expressed TCRB transcripts were sequenced. This table comes from immunoSEQ multiplex PCR, and its TCRdb copy is limited to in-frame clones, with some not included. The table has fewer than 25,000 clones, 50% seen once; the top ten hold about 0.45%. The CDR3 spans 14 residues. Germline CDR1 is SGHNT and CDR2 is YYREEE (reference sequence). With 5 bases clipped from V and 3 bases from J, the junction kept 1 base outside the gene matches. Sequenced material: stem cell memory CD4+ T cells from blood. V is TRBV5-4 and J is TRBJ2-1; 11 positions match TRBD2. This TCR came from a man between 18 and 35 years old in good health. Here the CDR3 reads CASRGLADYNEQFF. For the CDR3, the DNA is TGTGCCAGCAGGGGACTAGCGGACTACAATGAGCAGTTCTTC.